This TCR beta chain was recorded in a study of blood T cell repertoires in COVID-19. Study-level background: The analysed material was cDNA or gDNA that came from T cells, B-cell-depleted T cells, or PBMCs.

Germline-derived CDR1 and CDR2 are SGHDN and FVKESK. The CDR3 contains 16 residues. With 6 bases clipped from V and 2 bases from J, the junction kept 9 bases outside the gene matches. Authors' analysis steps: Reference gene primer amplification yielded estimated nucleated cell counts. Sequencing was performed with immunoSEQ multiplex PCR; in TCRdb, only in-frame clones are kept and a portion is missing. V, J and clone size reflect that table, while D and trimming were determined from the DNA. This sample has approximately 240,000 clones, with around nine tenths found just once. The specimen sequenced was peripheral blood. This receptor was taken from a woman aged 18 to 35 who had recovered from COVID-19. V gene TRBV14 combines with J gene TRBJ1-5; 8 bases fit TRBD1. The CDR3 nucleotides read TGTGCCAGCAGACGCCTCGACAGGGGAGGCAATCAGCCCCAGCATTTT. This encodes CASRRLDRGGNQPQHF.